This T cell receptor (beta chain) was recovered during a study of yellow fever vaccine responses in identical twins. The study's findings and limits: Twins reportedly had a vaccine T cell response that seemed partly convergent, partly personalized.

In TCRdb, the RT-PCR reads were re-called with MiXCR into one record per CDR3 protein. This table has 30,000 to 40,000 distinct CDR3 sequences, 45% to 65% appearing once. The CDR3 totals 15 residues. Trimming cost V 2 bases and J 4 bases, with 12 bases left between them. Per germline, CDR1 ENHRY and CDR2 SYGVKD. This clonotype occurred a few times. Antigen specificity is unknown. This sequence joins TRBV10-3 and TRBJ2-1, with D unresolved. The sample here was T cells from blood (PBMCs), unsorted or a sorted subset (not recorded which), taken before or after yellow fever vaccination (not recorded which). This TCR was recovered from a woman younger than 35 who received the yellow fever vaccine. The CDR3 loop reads CAISEDLDNYNEQFF. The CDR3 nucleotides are TGTGCCATCAGTGAGGATCTAGATAATTACAATGAGCAGTTCTTC.